The rows below give T cell receptor beta chains drawn from one sample of a study of T-cell reconstitution after alpha-beta-depleted transplantation in children. TCRdb fed the PCR reads into MiXCR, producing one record per CDR3 protein. The repertoire holds about 830,000 distinct CDR3 sequences, with 16% as singletons. This sample comprised PBMCs, mostly from graft donor cells, obtained 360 days after TCRalphabeta/CD19-depleted stem cell transplant. The receptors here all came from a male patient between 10 and 17 years old who had a stem cell transplant for acute lymphoblastic leukemia, so the T cells may come from the graft donor. CDR3s include the opening cysteine and the closing phenylalanine or tryptophan. A D gene is named only where the DNA matches it firmly. Not all rows give a size; the values are once, few, many and, for expanded clones, a class.

cdr3_aa cdr3_nt j_call d_call clone_size v_call cdr3_length
CASSLSGTSGAEQFF TGTGCCAGCAGTTTATCGGGCACTAGCGGAGCGGAGCAGTTCTTC TRBJ2-1 TRBD2 once TRBV27 15
CSARSTGDQPQHF TGCAGTGCTAGGTCGACAGGGGATCAGCCCCAGCATTTT TRBJ1-5 TRBD1 few TRBV20-1 13
CASSYSPGQGRNEQFF TGTGCCAGCAGTTATTCCCCAGGACAGGGGAGGAATGAGCAGTTCTTC TRBJ2-1 TRBD1 few TRBV6-2/TRBV6-3 16
CASSSGRAGVNEQFF TGCGCCAGCAGCTCCGGGAGGGCCGGTGTGAATGAGCAGTTCTTC TRBJ2-1 TRBD2 few TRBV5-1 15
CASSFSGGDNEQFF TGTGCCAGCAGTTTTTCCGGGGGAGACAATGAGCAGTTCTTC TRBJ2-1 . . TRBV12-3/TRBV12-4 14
CASSLGGGWNEQFF TGTGCCAGCAGTTTAGGGGGGGGTTGGAATGAGCAGTTCTTC TRBJ2-1 TRBD2 . TRBV27 14
CASSFGLGWAFNQPQHF TGTGCCAGCAGCTTCGGCTTAGGATGGGCATTCAATCAGCCCCAGCATTTT TRBJ1-5 . . TRBV5-8 17
CASSLSSLEQFF TGTGCCAGCAGTTTATCTAGCTTGGAGCAGTTCTTC TRBJ2-1 . . TRBV12-3/TRBV12-4 12
CASSQTSGGGETQYF TGTGCCAGCAGCCAGACTTCAGGGGGCGGTGAGACCCAGTACTTC TRBJ2-5 TRBD1 . TRBV11-2 15
CASSHPSGTSGQSYEQYF TGTGCCAGCAGCCATCCATCGGGGACTAGCGGGCAATCCTACGAGCAGTACTTC TRBJ2-7 TRBD2 few TRBV4-2 18
CASSVVGNIADTQYF TGTGCCAGCAGCGTAGTGGGCAATATCGCAGATACGCAGTATTTT TRBJ2-3 . . TRBV9 15
CASRITGLTDTQYF TGTGCCAGCAGGATTACAGGGCTCACAGATACGCAGTATTTT TRBJ2-3 . . TRBV12-3/TRBV12-4 14
CASSVMITSYNEQFF TGTGCCAGCAGCGTAATGATTACCTCCTACAATGAGCAGTTCTTC TRBJ2-1 . few TRBV9 15
CSASRGPMTSYEQYF TGCAGTGCTAGTAGGGGGCCGATGACCTCCTACGAGCAGTACTTC TRBJ2-7 TRBD1 few TRBV20-1 15
CASSFSWDEQFF TGTGCCAGCAGTTTTAGTTGGGATGAGCAGTTCTTC TRBJ2-1 . . TRBV27 12